Presented here are 16 T cell receptor beta chains from one specimen sequenced in a study of cytomegalovirus exposure and HLA in healthy donors. PCR involved 60 Vbeta and 13 Jbeta primers. Libraries were prepared by immunoSEQ multiplex PCR; TCRdb keeps only in-frame clonotypes and omits some of them. Its listing shows 180,000 or so clones. The sample was PBMCs. These receptors all stem from a woman between 18 and 30 years old in good health and CMV-seropositive.

The gene calls are TRBV2 and TRBJ2-7; TRBD1 might be the D (5 bases). With 6 bases removed from V and 4 bases from J, the gap between germline ends came to 19 bases. This CDR3 has 15 amino acids. The germline CDR1 and CDR2 sequences are SNHLY and FYNNEI. CDR3 DNA: TGTGCCAGCAGCGAGCAGGGTGGGGCCATATACGAGCAGTACTTC. This translates into CASSEQGGAIYEQYF.

The chain's CDR3 is CASSFKRGSSYNEQFF. The CDR3 bases are TGTGCCAGCAGCTTTAAGCGGGGCAGCTCCTACAATGAGCAGTTCTTC. The V and J genes are TRBV7-3 and TRBJ2-1; 7 nucleotides agree with TRBD2. CDR1 is SGHTA, CDR2 FQGTGA, per germline. The CDR3 consists of 16 residues. The trim removed 3 bases at V and 0 bases at J, leaving 5 bases unmatched.

For the CDR3, the DNA is TGTGCCTGGAGTGCCCCCCATGATCCTTGGAGCACTGAAGCTTTCTTT. This encodes CAWSAPHDPWSTEAFF. The chain links TRBV30 to TRBJ1-1; D gene uncertain. Trimming took off 1 base at V and 4 bases at J, with 19 bases between the two ends. The CDR3 is 16 amino acids. CDR1 is GTSNPN and CDR2 is SVGIG in the germline V gene (reference sequence).

This CDR3 reads CASSSIRTGPYNEQFF. In nucleotides, the CDR3 is TGTGCCAGCAGCTCGATTAGGACAGGGCCGTACAATGAGCAGTTCTTC. The rearrangement joins TRBV5-6 to TRBJ2-1; 8 bases map to TRBD1. V lost 3 bases to trimming and J lost 4 bases; unmatched junction nucleotides: 9. The length of the CDR3 is 16 residues. Germline V gene lookup returns CDR1 SGHDT and CDR2 YYEEEE.

The CDR3 DNA sequence: TGTGCCAGCAGCTTGACAGGGTGGTACGGGTCCTACGAGCAGTACTTC. Residues: CASSLTGWYGSYEQYF. This rearrangement joins TRBV5-6 to TRBJ2-7; the D gene is possibly TRBD1 (6 bases). The CDR3 is made up of 16 amino acids. Germline CDR1 reads SGHDT; CDR2 reads YYEEEE. V lost 1 base, J lost 1 base, and 15 bases lay in between.

The CDR3 protein is CASRTGSVDTEAFF. CDR3 nucleotides: TGTGCCAGCAGGACAGGGAGCGTTGACACTGAAGCTTTCTTT. V usage is TRBV2 and J usage is TRBJ1-1, with 7 bases that match TRBD1. The CDR3 sequence is 14 residues long. The V and J ends lost 6 bases and 3 bases, in that order; junction bases with no gene match: 7. Per the germline V gene, CDR1 is SNHLY and CDR2 is FYNNEI. Full variable domain (remainder filled in from reference TRBV2 and TRBJ1-1): EPEVTQTPSHQVTQMGQEVILRCVPISNHLYFYWYRQILGQKVEFLVSFYNNEISEKSEIFDDQFSVERPDGSNFTLKIRSTKLEDSAMYFCASRTGSVDTEAFFGQGTRLTVV.

The DNA for the CDR3 is TGTGCCAGCAGCTTAGCCGGCGGGGGCTTAGGATATACGCAGTATTTT. It encodes CASSLAGGGLGYTQYF. The rearrangement uses TRBV7-9 and TRBJ2-3; D may be TRBD2 (7 bases). Per germline, CDR1 SEHNR and CDR2 FQNEAQ (reference sequence). CDR3 length equals 16 residues. The V end was cut by 0 bases, the J end by 7 bases, with 17 bases between.

The chain couples TRBV5-8 to TRBJ2-2; weak D call: TRBD2 (6 bases). This CDR3 comprises 15 residues. Trimming cost V 2 bases and J 6 bases, with 14 bases left between them. Germline V gives CDR1 SGHTS, CDR2 YDEGEE. The CDR3 loop is CASSFEGGVAGELFF. For the CDR3, the DNA is TGTGCCAGCAGCTTCGAAGGAGGGGTCGCCGGGGAGCTGTTTTTT.

CDR3 DNA sequence: TGCGCCAGCAGCTTGGGGCTAGCGGGAGTGGAGACCCAGTACTTC. It yields the protein CASSLGLAGVETQYF. V usage is TRBV5-1 and J usage is TRBJ2-5; 10 positions agree with TRBD2. V shed 0 bases and J 5 bases; nucleotides not matched to a gene: 4. The germline gives CDR1 SGHRS, CDR2 YFSETQ. The CDR3 extends over 15 amino acids. Drawing the rest from reference TRBV5-1 and TRBJ2-5, the complete variable domain is KAGVTQTPRYLIKTRGQQVTLSCSPISGHRSVSWYQQTPGQGLQFLFEYFSETQRNKGNFPGRFSGRQFSNSRSEMNVSTLELGDSALYLCASSLGLAGVETQYFGPGTRLLVL.

This sequence joins TRBV11-2 and TRBJ2-3; D gene ambiguous. Deletions cut 5 bases from V and 4 bases from J, with 10 bases between. The CDR3 contains 13 residues. CDR1 SGHAT and CDR2 FQNNGV come from the germline V gene. In DNA form, the CDR3 reads TGTGCCAGCAGCAATGCAGTCCCAGATACGCAGTATTTT. It specifies CASSNAVPDTQYF.

The chain couples TRBV7-2 to TRBJ1-2; D is unresolved. The CDR3 sequence is 12 residues long. Germline V gene data show CDR1 as SGHTA and CDR2 as FQGNSA. V shed 5 bases and J shed 8 bases, with 12 bases lying between them. The CDR3 protein is CASSDIVGGYTF. In DNA form, the CDR3 reads TGTGCCAGCAGCGACATCGTTGGGGGCTACACCTTC.

This CDR3 reads CASSSSTGQAGDTEAFF. The CDR3 DNA is TGCGCCAGCAGCTCCTCGACAGGGCAAGCTGGGGACACTGAAGCTTTCTTT. J is TRBJ1-1 and V is TRBV5-1; 7 bases agree with TRBD1. After removal of 3 bases from V and 3 bases from J, the junction contained 14 bases not matched to a gene. CDR3 length: 17 residues. CDR1 is SGHRS, CDR2 YFSETQ, per germline.

The chain recombines TRBV5-1 with TRBJ1-3; TRBD1 might be the D (6 bases). The CDR3 runs 13 residues. From germline, CDR1 is SGHRS and CDR2 YFSETQ. Between the trimmed V and J ends, which lost 4 bases and 7 bases, there was a span of 12 bases. As DNA, the CDR3 is TGCGCCAGCAGCCCCGTGCAGGGGAACACCATATATTTT. The encoded protein is CASSPVQGNTIYF.

The chain combines TRBV7-9 with TRBJ2-7; TRBD1 agrees at 11 bases. The ends lost 3 bases at V and 7 bases at J; junction bases unmatched: 8. This CDR3 comprises 15 residues. From germline, CDR1 is SEHNR and CDR2 FQNEAQ (reference sequence). CDR3 protein: CASSFIRTGGHEQYF. The CDR3 DNA reads as TGTGCCAGCAGCTTTATCAGGACAGGGGGCCATGAGCAGTACTTC.

This chain links TRBV20-1 with TRBJ1-3; D not certain. Trimming stripped 5 bases from V and 3 bases from J, with 5 bases between. CDR1 is DFQATT, CDR2 SNEGSKA, per germline (reference sequence). This CDR3 spans 11 amino acids. The CDR3 coding sequence is TGCAGTGCTCTTCTTGGAAACACCATATATTTT. Its translation: CSALLGNTIYF.

The chain employs TRBV10-3 and TRBJ1-4, with 10 bases fitting TRBD1. Germline V gives CDR1 ENHRY, CDR2 SYGVKD. This CDR3 is 14 amino acids long. J was trimmed by 7 bases and V by 6 bases; bases with no gene match: 5. The CDR3 DNA reads as TGTGCCATCAGGGGGACAGGGGCAAGTGAAAAACTGTTTTTT. Residues: CAIRGTGASEKLFF.